This T cell receptor (beta chain) was observed in a study of cytomegalovirus exposure and HLA in healthy donors (dated by TCRdb to the late 2010s). Regarding the research as a whole: In an earlier analysis of around 540 of the donors, 250 to 300 Gb of sequence data and 100 million or so unique TCR beta sequences from about 179 million T cells were reported. All discovery cohort repertoires had been generated on a single sequencing platform. A later genetic analysis took genome-wide SNP genotypes for about 55% of the 666 donors and used that subset as a discovery cohort. To predict cytomegalovirus infection status, the study combined high-throughput TCR immunosequencing, statistical association of individual TCRs with disease status, and machine learning. The T cell repertoires of about 700 subjects were profiled by immunosequencing and related to cytomegalovirus serostatus. In addition to the first cohort of 500 to 850 subjects, a separate validation cohort of approximately 130 different subjects was used. The study aimed to test whether signatures of past pathogen exposure could be identified by cataloging public T cell receptors. Typing coverage varied by locus: roughly 620-630 donors for A, B, C, DRB1 and DQB1; approximately 560 for DQA1; nearly 610 for DPA1; approximately 450 for DPB1. In the later analysis, no new phenotypic data were used to find candidate immune exposures; instead, reliance was placed on TCR beta sequences and their occurrence across donors. HLA typing included class I and class II loci at four-digit resolution. Approximately 300 gigabases of sequencing data and around 90 million unique TCR sequences made up an early release that covered nearly 650 HLA-typed donors. Of the 300 to 500 genotyped donors, roughly 76% were placed in the genetic ancestry cluster associated with self-reported Caucasian donors. To study patterns of TCR occurrence, a later analysis re-analyzed previously published TCR beta repertoires from 700 or so donors and added high-resolution HLA genotyping. An earlier analysis of 500 to 650 of the donors applied high-throughput TCR beta sequencing to assess whether each TCR beta V gene segment acted as functional or pseudogenic. Five DR-DQ haplotypes were handled as single units for association and clustering, since linkage in the cohort was strong. Donor age, sex, ethnicity and CMV serostatus were compiled together with the repertoire data. Among some 400 genotyped donors of the cohort, an average of about 240,000 unique TCR beta nucleotide sequences was sequenced per donor, of which 15% to 20% were non-productive.

The cohort consisted of 670 or so healthy bone marrow donors. All cohort members were sampled while nominally healthy, although unrecorded immune exposures were likely present. The donor tested CMV seronegative, placing the donor among the 352 seronegative members of the cohort. A peripheral blood sample was provided by each donor, and peripheral blood mononuclear cells were used for TCR beta sequencing. Genomic DNA was extracted from the blood cell samples with the Qiagen DNeasy Blood Extraction Kit. With respect to this clone: Its antigen target is currently unknown.

Overall results and qualifications from the work: In a later analysis, HLA-associated TCR beta chains were found to be more clonally expanded and to have lower generation probabilities than equally common non-associated chains. In a later analysis, TCR association rates were found to vary across HLA loci, with the most associated TCRs seen for DRB1 alleles and the fewest for HLA-C alleles. Several of the top co-occurrence clusters appeared to be linked to parvovirus B19, influenza, CMV and Epstein-Barr virus, according to a later analysis. The only immune exposure information available for the cohort was CMV serostatus. In both the original and validation cohorts, the classifier was reported to diagnose cytomegalovirus status with high specificity and sensitivity. In vitro tests confirmed that a few of the cytomegalovirus-associated TCR beta chains recognize cytomegalovirus antigens. Linkage disequilibrium might explain the correlated functional status among segregating V segments, but an unknown experimental factor could not be excluded. The study gave a list of more than 150 TCR beta chains associated with cytomegalovirus. It was suggested by the authors that the approach could potentially be generalized to other disease states and immunological phenotypes. A later analysis associated 15,000 to 20,000 TCR beta sequences with specific HLA alleles at a false discovery rate of 0.05. Strong co-occurrence of HLA alleles, especially DR and DQ, made assigning TCR associations to individual alleles difficult. According to a later genetic analysis, donors in an Asian-associated ancestry cluster had fewer N-insertions in productive TCRs than the approximately 670-donor mean. A cluster of highly shared sequence variants was judged likely to be a technical artifact of the sequencing pipeline. Because some donors lacked HLA typing at each locus, the association tests relied only on the typed subset. The presence/absence analyses assumed that sequencing depth was roughly uniform across donors, and that assumption may not be true. In a later analysis, most CMV-associated TCR beta chains were found to appear HLA-restricted, with HLA associations seemingly driven largely by CMV exposure. Because counts were too low, 15 to 20 rarely observed V segments, including chromosome 9 orphons, were excluded from the earlier analysis of some 590 of the donors. An association between a missense DCLRE1C variant and V-gene and J-gene trimming of TCR beta chains was found in a later genetic analysis and replicated in an independent cohort. An earlier analysis of roughly 570 of the donors showed that most TCR beta V segments appeared in productive rearrangements either about 87% or about 30% of the time, which broadly matched IMGT annotations. A further reported finding was that TCR beta sequences accurately predicted the HLA-A and HLA-B alleles for most subjects in the first cohort. Most TCR sequences were seen in very few donors, while some public TCRs were found in many individuals. The 87-base-pair reads could not distinguish some IMGT-functional V segments, including TRBV6-2 and TRBV6-3, so those segments were excluded. This cohort had only TCR beta chains sequenced, and the lack of alpha or paired-chain data limited which features could be detected.

Reading the germline V gene gives CDR1 SGHTA and CDR2 FQGNSA. Cut back by 3 bases and 4 bases, the V and J ends lie 19 bases apart. The CDR3 contains 16 residues, cysteine and phenylalanine counted. The CDR3 DNA has 48 bases and is translated from base 1. The protocol used for the library was the immunoSEQ multiplex PCR assay. For the multiplex PCR, a mixture combining 60 forward primers for TCR Vbeta segments and 13 reverse primers for TCR Jbeta segments was used. Amplification of the CDR3 region of rearranged TCR beta genes was performed with a multiplex PCR assay on genomic DNA. The amplified TCR beta libraries were sequenced on the Illumina HiSeq System as 87-base-pair reads. The authors' analysis ran thus. A later analysis tallied tens of millions of unique TCR beta chains across the 650 to 750 repertoires, and some 12 million of those chains were shared by two or more donors. Raw reads were error-corrected and collapsed into unique sequences by a nearest-neighbor algorithm in which closely related sequences were merged to remove PCR and sequencing errors. Alignment of CDR3 sequences to IMGT reference sequences was used to assign V, D and J gene segments. Each retained sequence needed at least a six-nucleotide match to both a V gene segment and a J gene segment. Rearrangements were classified as productive when the CDR3 lacked stop codons and remained in frame with V and J, and all other rearrangements were classified as non-productive. Following IMGT convention, CDR3 was defined as the stretch from the second conserved V-encoded cysteine up to the conserved J-encoded phenylalanine. In an earlier analysis of roughly 580 of the donors, sequences lacking an unambiguous match to a single V gene segment were excluded. In an earlier analysis of some 590 of the donors, a V segment was called functional when productive rearrangements were above 56.7%, and segregating when the standard deviation between donors exceeded 5%. A statistical classification framework was built for diagnosing cytomegalovirus status from the catalog of TCR beta chain sequences. A later analysis assigned V and J genes by comparing TCR nucleotide sequences with IMGT/GENE-DB human TR gene sequences. The TCRdist pipeline was used in a later analysis to assign CDR3 sequences and most-parsimonious VDJ recombination scenarios. In a later analysis, each TCR beta chain was defined by its CDR3 amino acid sequence together with its V-gene family, and reads without a unique V-gene family were excluded. To address suspected cross-contamination and a sequencing artifact, a later analysis removed approximately 600 highly shared, low-generation-probability nucleotide sequences. In a later analysis, a clonal expansion index was calculated for each public chain from normalized within-repertoire ranks of inferred template counts. In a later analysis, generation probabilities were computed using a VDJ recombination model fitted to out-of-frame rearrangements, and the results were checked against IGoR. Hypergeometric tests were used in a later analysis to score TCR-TCR, TCR-HLA and TCR-CMV co-occurrence, with a repertoire-size bias correction applied to the TCR pairs. A later analysis estimated false discovery rates by permuting HLA or CMV assignments 20 times. In a later analysis, co-occurring TCRs were grouped with DBSCAN, and TCRdist sequence similarity was added when clustering was performed within HLA-allele-positive subsets. Co-occurrence clustering excluded repertoires with fewer than 30,000 or more than 120,000 public chains, plus five with anomalous nucleotide sharing. The table comes from immuneACCESS by way of TCRdb, which keeps in-frame sequences with V and J called. Part of the clones is missing from these tables; in studies checked, under half for an unresolved V gene and the rest for unknown reasons. That table supplies the V and J calls and clone size; D and trimming were determined from the DNA. The sample's records list some 130,000 clones. 1.5% to 2% of the sample is taken by the ten largest.

The TCR originated in a man between 18 and 29 years old in good health and CMV-seronegative. The rearrangement joined TRBV7-2 to TRBJ2-7; a tentative D call is TRBD1 (5 bases match). The source material was PBMCs. This receptor carries the CDR3 CASSFLGPRAAYEQYF. The DNA sequence follows: TGTGCCAGCAGCTTCCTGGGTCCCAGGGCAGCGTACGAGCAGTACTTC.